A single sample is the source of the 27 T cell receptor beta chains below, sequenced in a study of naive and memory T cell subsets. A UMI-containing oligonucleotide was joined by 3' ligation to the TCR cDNA template. Amplification of ligated cDNA took four PCR rounds with SP2 and nested alpha and beta constant primers. TCRdb used MiXCR to reprocess the 5' RACE reads, holding one entry per CDR3 protein. This table has roughly 56,000 distinct CDR3 sequences, 7.2% appearing once. Source of these receptors: a male donor in good health.

This clonotype has more than one count but fewer than ten. The chain recombines TRBV3-1 with TRBJ2-7; either TRBD1 or TRBD2 may supply D (5 bases each). Trimming pared 4 bases from V and 2 bases from J, leaving 15 bases between. This CDR3 has 15 residues. Germline V gene data show CDR1 as LGHDT and CDR2 as YNNKEL (reference sequence). CDR3 nucleotides: TGTGCCAGCAGCCCCACTCCGGGACCCACCTACGAGCAGTACTTC. Translated: CASSPTPGPTYEQYF.

This clonotype was seen many times. The chain carries TRBV18 and TRBJ1-6, with 8 positions matching TRBD1. V lost 4 bases, J lost 4 bases, and 9 bases stayed unmatched. Germline V gene data show CDR1 as KGHSH and CDR2 as LQKENI. This CDR3 has 17 residues. CDR3 in DNA: TGTGCCAGCTCACGAGATAAGGACAGGGTGTATAATTCACCCCTCCACTTT. Amino acid sequence: CASSRDKDRVYNSPLHF.

CDR3 sequence (DNA): TGTGCCAGCAGTCCTCCCCGCGGTATGGATACGCAGTATTTT. Protein: CASSPPRGMDTQYF. The chain carries TRBV2 and TRBJ2-3, with no clear D. Between the trimmed V and J ends, which lost 5 bases and 6 bases, there was a span of 15 bases. Germline CDR1 and CDR2: SNHLY and FYNNEI. This CDR3 region has 14 residues.

This clonotype has a count of ten or more. V is TRBV20-1 and J is TRBJ2-1; D possibly corresponds to TRBD2 (5 bases). From germline, CDR1 is DFQATT and CDR2 SNEGSKA (reference sequence). The CDR3 runs 14 residues. V lost 3 bases to trimming and J lost 4 bases, with 13 bases between them. In nucleotides, the CDR3 is TGCAGTGCTAGGGTTAGCGTTATATACAATGAGCAGTTCTTC. It yields the protein CSARVSVIYNEQFF.

This clonotype was seen at least ten times. The chain uses TRBV3-1 and TRBJ2-2; the D is unclear. The germline V gene has CDR1 LGHDT and CDR2 YNNKEL (reference sequence). Trimming removed 4 bases from V and 6 bases from J, with 6 bases in between. The CDR3 runs 12 residues. The CDR3 sequence: CASSLLSGELFF. CDR3 nucleotides: TGTGCCAGCAGCCTACTATCCGGGGAGCTGTTTTTT.

J is TRBJ2-2 and V is TRBV14; tentative D call: TRBD1 (5 bases). This CDR3 has 13 residues. The germline V gene has CDR1 SGHDN and CDR2 FVKESK. Trimming took 4 bases from V and 6 from J, leaving 9 bases between them. CDR3 DNA: TGTGCCAGCAGCCTCGTAGGGGCCGGGGAGCTGTTTTTT. Amino acids: CASSLVGAGELFF.

The chain links TRBV20-1 to TRBJ1-3, with D perhaps matching TRBD1 (5 bases). The CDR3 covers 14 residues. V lost 2 bases, J lost 1 base, and 9 bases lay in between. Germline assignment: CDR1 DFQATT and CDR2 SNEGSKA (reference sequence). The CDR3 here is CSARKGYSGNTIYF. CDR3 coding DNA: TGCAGTGCTAGAAAGGGGTATTCTGGAAACACCATATATTTT.

In this sample, this clonotype turned up a few times. The chain uses TRBV4-2 and TRBJ1-4, with D possibly being TRBD1 (6 bases). V was clipped by 1 base and J by 8 bases, with 20 bases between them. Looked up from germline, CDR1 is LGHNA and CDR2 is YNFKEQ. This CDR3 is 17 amino acids long. CDR3 loop: CASSQAGDTGKREKLFF. The DNA of the CDR3 is TGTGCCAGCAGCCAAGCGGGGGATACAGGGAAGAGAGAAAAACTGTTTTTT.

The chain couples TRBV12-3 or TRBV12-4 to TRBJ1-5; D gene uncertain. Trimming cost V 6 bases and J 4 bases, with 4 bases left between them. The CDR3 sequence is 11 residues long. The CDR3 coding sequence is TGTGCCAGCAGCCAAAATCAGCCCCAGCATTTT. Amino acids: CASSQNQPQHF.

CDR3: CATKAGSGQVVDTQYF. DNA for the CDR3: TGTGCCACCAAAGCAGGGTCCGGACAGGTGGTGGATACGCAGTATTTT. The chain has TRBV25-1 and TRBJ2-3; TRBD1 matches 7 bases. Losses at the gene ends were 10 bases for V and 6 bases for J; bases not matched to a gene: 19. This CDR3 comprises 16 residues. The germline V gene has CDR1 MGHDK and CDR2 SYGVNS.

The rearrangement uses TRBV7-2 and TRBJ2-7; TRBD1 agrees at 9 bases. Trimming removed 1 base from V and 1 base from J; junction bases left unmatched: 8. CDR1 is SGHTA and CDR2 is FQGNSA in the germline V gene. CDR3 length equals 17 residues. The CDR3 sequence is CASSLGGQGPKSYEQYF. In nucleotides, the CDR3 is TGTGCCAGCAGCTTAGGTGGACAGGGGCCCAAATCCTACGAGCAGTACTTC.

This clonotype was recorded many times. The CDR3 DNA reads TGTGCCGCGGGATTGGGGAACCAAGAGACCCAGTACTTC. This translates into CAAGLGNQETQYF. The V call is TRBV6-6, the J call TRBJ2-5; weak D call: TRBD2 (6 bases). CDR3 size: 13 residues. The V gene lost 11 bases and the J gene lost 0 bases, with 13 bases spanning the gap. The V gene's germline CDR1 is MNHNY and CDR2 SVGAGI (reference sequence).

This clonotype was seen a handful of times. The chain is built from TRBV5-1 and TRBJ2-6, with D unresolved. The CDR3 extends over 16 amino acids. Germline lookup yields CDR1 SGHRS and CDR2 YFSETQ. Trimming stripped 0 bases from V and 0 bases from J, with 7 bases between. The CDR3, as DNA: TGCGCCAGCAGCTTGGATAACGGCTCTGGGGCCAACGTCCTGACTTTC. Protein: CASSLDNGSGANVLTF.

This clonotype was counted many times. The chain recombines TRBV3-1 with TRBJ2-7; 14 bases are a match to TRBD2. V dropped 2 bases and J dropped 6; count of bases not matched to a gene: 6. This CDR3 is 16 amino acids long. The germline CDR1 and CDR2 sequences are LGHDT and YNNKEL (reference sequence). The CDR3 loop reads CASSQQAGLAGVEQYF. CDR3 DNA: TGTGCCAGCAGCCAACAGGCGGGACTAGCGGGGGTCGAGCAGTACTTC.

In this sample, this clonotype turned up a few times. J is TRBJ2-1 and V is TRBV7-9, with D perhaps TRBD2 (6 bases). The CDR3 has 15 residues. CDR1 SEHNR and CDR2 FQNEAQ come from the germline V gene (reference sequence). Between the trimmed V and J ends, which lost 5 bases and 9 bases, there was a span of 20 bases. The CDR3 region is CASSQTSGEVGEQFF. DNA for the CDR3: TGTGCCAGCAGCCAGACATCGGGGGAGGTTGGTGAGCAGTTCTTC. The full variable domain, in which reference TRBV7-9 and TRBJ2-1 provide the parts outside the CDR3, is DTGVSQNPRHKITKRGQNVTFRCDPISEHNRLYWYRQTLGQGPEFLTYFQNEAQLEKSRLLSDRFSAERPKGSFSTLEIQRTEQGDSAMYLCASSQTSGEVGEQFFGPGTRLTVL.

To note about this clonotype: It is likely a read error, because the conserved phenylalanine at the end of the CDR3 is missing. The genes are TRBV15 and TRBJ2-4, with 10 positions matching TRBD2. The CDR3 covers 21 residues. Germline CDR1 is LNHNV and CDR2 is YYDKDF (reference sequence). V gave up 0 bases and J gave up 0 bases; unmatched junction bases: 14. This CDR3 reads CATSRDWGSSGRLLAKNIQYL. The CDR3 coding sequence is TGTGCCACCAGCAGAGATTGGGGGTCTAGCGGGAGATTACTAGCCAAAAACATTCAGTACTTA.

This clonotype was counted a few times. At one boundary the junction diverges from the germline segment, which might be a read error. This sequence joins TRBV2 and TRBJ2-1, with 8 bases matching TRBD2. CDR1 is SNHLY, CDR2 FYNNEI, per germline. The CDR3 covers 16 residues. CDR3 bases: TGTGCTAGCACGAGCGGGAGTAGGTGGTCCTACAATGAGCAGTTCTTC. Amino acid sequence: CASTSGSRWSYNEQFF.

The V and J genes are TRBV5-6 and TRBJ2-5, with 10 bases matching TRBD1. V lost 4 bases and J lost 5; bases outside the gene matches: 11. This CDR3 has 16 amino acids. The germline V gene encodes CDR1 SGHDT and CDR2 YYEEEE. CDR3 in amino acids: CASSPRGGQGTETQYF. The CDR3 DNA sequence: TGTGCCAGCAGCCCTCGCGGGGGACAGGGGACTGAGACCCAGTACTTC.

This clonotype turned up a few times. The rearrangement uses TRBV20-1 and TRBJ2-1; TRBD2 aligns across 8 bases. Germline CDR1 DFQATT, CDR2 SNEGSKA (reference sequence). V shed 1 base, J shed 4 bases, and the junction held 6 bases outside the gene matches. This CDR3 comprises 15 residues. In nucleotides, the CDR3 is TGCAGTGCTAGAGGAGATAGCGGGGCGTACAATGAGCAGTTCTTC. This gives the protein CSARGDSGAYNEQFF.

The CDR3 nucleotides read TGTGCCTCCGGGTACGAGCAGTACTTC. Translated, it gives CASGYEQYF. The rearrangement uses TRBV6-1 and TRBJ2-7; D unresolved. The CDR3 has 9 amino acids. The V end lost 11 bases, the J end lost 4 bases, and 6 bases lay between the germline ends. The germline V gene encodes CDR1 MNHNS and CDR2 SASEGT.

This clonotype was recorded a few times. This chain links TRBV2 with TRBJ2-7; TRBD2 matches 7 bases. Germline assignment: CDR1 SNHLY and CDR2 FYNNEI. The V segment lost 6 bases and the J segment 0 bases; nucleotides outside the gene matches: 5. The CDR3 totals 14 residues. CDR3 in amino acids: CASSASGSSYEQYF. DNA for the CDR3: TGTGCCAGCAGCGCTAGCGGAAGCTCCTACGAGCAGTACTTC. Looking up the rest from reference TRBV2 and TRBJ2-7 gives the full variable domain: EPEVTQTPSHQVTQMGQEVILRCVPISNHLYFYWYRQILGQKVEFLVSFYNNEISEKSEIFDDQFSVERPDGSNFTLKIRSTKLEDSAMYFCASSASGSSYEQYFGPGTRLTVT.

This clonotype was seen a handful of times. The CDR3 DNA is TGTGCCAGCAGCACACCGGGACAGGGAGCTAACTATGGCTACACCTTC. Its translation is CASSTPGQGANYGYTF. The rearrangement uses TRBV7-9 and TRBJ1-2; 9 bases align to TRBD1. V shed 5 bases, J shed 0 bases, and the junction held 7 bases outside the gene matches. The CDR3 has 16 residues. Germline V gene data show CDR1 as SEHNR and CDR2 as FQNEAQ (reference sequence).

V is TRBV6-5 and J is TRBJ2-7; the D gene could be TRBD1 or TRBD2 (5 bases each). CDR3 length: 15 amino acids. Germline V gene data show CDR1 as MNHEY and CDR2 as SVGAGI. Deletions cut 3 bases from V and 1 base from J, with 13 bases between. CDR3 protein: CASSYEGIGSYEQYF. The CDR3, as DNA: TGTGCCAGCAGTTATGAGGGGATTGGGTCCTACGAGCAGTACTTC.

This CDR3 reads CASSVFPVREWGYTF. CDR3 bases: TGTGCCAGTAGTGTCTTCCCCGTTCGTGAGTGGGGCTACACCTTC. The chain employs TRBV19 and TRBJ1-2, with D unclear. V lost 5 bases and J lost 8, with 21 bases in between. This CDR3 is built from 15 residues. The germline V gene encodes CDR1 LNHDA and CDR2 SQIVND (reference sequence). The full variable domain, its missing parts supplied by reference TRBV19 and TRBJ1-2, is DGGITQSPKYLFRKEGQNVTLSCEQNLNHDAMYWYRQDPGQGLRLIYYSQIVNDFQKGDIAEGYSVSREKKESFPLTVTSAQKNPTAFYLCASSVFPVREWGYTFGSGTRLTVV.

This clonotype came up many times. The chain combines TRBV7-9 with TRBJ2-7, with 7 bases that match TRBD1. V was clipped by 3 bases and J by 2 bases; unmatched bases: 1. This CDR3 has 13 amino acids. The germline V gene encodes CDR1 SEHNR and CDR2 FQNEAQ (reference sequence). The DNA for the CDR3 is TGTGCCAGCAGCTTGACAGGGCCCTACGAGCAGTACTTC. Translation gives CASSLTGPYEQYF.

This clonotype was counted ten times or more. The chain carries TRBV29-1 and TRBJ2-2; 14 bases align to TRBD2. Losses at the gene ends were 7 bases for V and 6 bases for J; bases not matched to a gene: 13. CDR3 length: 17 residues. The germline V gene encodes CDR1 SQVTM and CDR2 ANQGSEA. Here the CDR3 reads CSAQIRGLAGDPGELFF. The CDR3, as DNA: TGCAGCGCCCAGATAAGGGGACTAGCGGGAGACCCCGGGGAGCTGTTTTTT.

This clonotype was recorded a few times. The rearrangement uses TRBV9 and TRBJ2-5; TRBD1 matches 8 bases. After removal of 3 bases from V and 3 bases from J, the junction contained 4 bases not matched to a gene. The CDR3 length is 14 residues. Germline V gene lookup returns CDR1 SGDLS and CDR2 YYNGEE. The CDR3, as DNA: TGTGCCAGCAGCGCTACAGGGGGAGAAGAGACCCAGTACTTC. It yields the protein CASSATGGEETQYF.